The clone carrying this T cell receptor beta chain was recorded once. The sample is drawn from a study of blood T cell repertoires in COVID-19. Per the authors' pipeline: Nucleated cell number was recorded as an estimate derived from reference gene primer amplification. Profiled with immunoSEQ multiplex PCR; TCRdb holds only in-frame clones, not every one. V and J calls and clone size follow that table, whereas D and trimming were derived from the DNA. The table records 70,000 to 95,000 clones, roughly four fifths of them present only once. V lost 6 bases and J 1 base, leaving 13 bases between the germline ends. Germline V CDR1 and CDR2: SNHLY, FYNNEI. There are 15 residues in the CDR3.

V usage is TRBV2 and J usage is TRBJ1-5, with a weak D call TRBD1 (6 bases). This sequence originates from a woman in her 70s with acute or convalescent COVID-19. The sample comprised peripheral blood. The CDR3 protein is CASRGQGTSNQPQHF. CDR3 nucleotide sequence: TGTGCCAGCAGAGGACAAGGGACAAGCAATCAGCCCCAGCATTTT. Complete variable domain (other parts from reference TRBV2 and TRBJ1-5): EPEVTQTPSHQVTQMGQEVILRCVPISNHLYFYWYRQILGQKVEFLVSFYNNEISEKSEIFDDQFSVERPDGSNFTLKIRSTKLEDSAMYFCASRGQGTSNQPQHFGDGTRLSIL.